This record looks at one T cell receptor beta chain sequence and its context. The CDR3 contains 12 residues. Germline V gene data show CDR1 as SGHRS and CDR2 as YFSETQ. Trimming pared 3 bases from V and 5 bases from J, leaving 5 bases between. This sample is drawn from a study of CD4+ T cells in melanoma. The method was immunoSEQ multiplex PCR; TCRdb's version includes in-frame clones alone and lacks a portion of them. The sample lists about 20,000 clones, roughly 78% occurring once. This clonotype was obtained from a human donor with melanoma. V is TRBV5-1 and J is TRBJ2-2; no firm D call. The CDR3 protein is CASSSQTGELFF. CDR3 in DNA: TGCGCCAGCAGCTCACAAACCGGGGAGCTGTTTTTT. The variable domain in full, with the rest retrieved from reference TRBV5-1 and TRBJ2-2, is KAGVTQTPRYLIKTRGQQVTLSCSPISGHRSVSWYQQTPGQGLQFLFEYFSETQRNKGNFPGRFSGRQFSNSRSEMNVSTLELGDSALYLCASSSQTGELFFGEGSRLTVL.